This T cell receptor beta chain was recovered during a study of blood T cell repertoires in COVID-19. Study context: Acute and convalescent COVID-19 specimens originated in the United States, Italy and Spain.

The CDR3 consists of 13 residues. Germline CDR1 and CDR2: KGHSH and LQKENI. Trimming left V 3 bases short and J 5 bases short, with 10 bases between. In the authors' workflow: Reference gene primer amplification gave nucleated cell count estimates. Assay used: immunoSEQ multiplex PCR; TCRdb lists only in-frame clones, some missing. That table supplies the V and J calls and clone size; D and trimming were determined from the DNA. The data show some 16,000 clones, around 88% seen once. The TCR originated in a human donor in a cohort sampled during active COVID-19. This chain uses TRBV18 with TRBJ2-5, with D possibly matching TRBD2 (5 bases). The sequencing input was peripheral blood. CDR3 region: CASSPGESETQYF. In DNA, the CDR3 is TGTGCCAGCTCACCGGGAGAGTCGGAGACCCAGTACTTC.